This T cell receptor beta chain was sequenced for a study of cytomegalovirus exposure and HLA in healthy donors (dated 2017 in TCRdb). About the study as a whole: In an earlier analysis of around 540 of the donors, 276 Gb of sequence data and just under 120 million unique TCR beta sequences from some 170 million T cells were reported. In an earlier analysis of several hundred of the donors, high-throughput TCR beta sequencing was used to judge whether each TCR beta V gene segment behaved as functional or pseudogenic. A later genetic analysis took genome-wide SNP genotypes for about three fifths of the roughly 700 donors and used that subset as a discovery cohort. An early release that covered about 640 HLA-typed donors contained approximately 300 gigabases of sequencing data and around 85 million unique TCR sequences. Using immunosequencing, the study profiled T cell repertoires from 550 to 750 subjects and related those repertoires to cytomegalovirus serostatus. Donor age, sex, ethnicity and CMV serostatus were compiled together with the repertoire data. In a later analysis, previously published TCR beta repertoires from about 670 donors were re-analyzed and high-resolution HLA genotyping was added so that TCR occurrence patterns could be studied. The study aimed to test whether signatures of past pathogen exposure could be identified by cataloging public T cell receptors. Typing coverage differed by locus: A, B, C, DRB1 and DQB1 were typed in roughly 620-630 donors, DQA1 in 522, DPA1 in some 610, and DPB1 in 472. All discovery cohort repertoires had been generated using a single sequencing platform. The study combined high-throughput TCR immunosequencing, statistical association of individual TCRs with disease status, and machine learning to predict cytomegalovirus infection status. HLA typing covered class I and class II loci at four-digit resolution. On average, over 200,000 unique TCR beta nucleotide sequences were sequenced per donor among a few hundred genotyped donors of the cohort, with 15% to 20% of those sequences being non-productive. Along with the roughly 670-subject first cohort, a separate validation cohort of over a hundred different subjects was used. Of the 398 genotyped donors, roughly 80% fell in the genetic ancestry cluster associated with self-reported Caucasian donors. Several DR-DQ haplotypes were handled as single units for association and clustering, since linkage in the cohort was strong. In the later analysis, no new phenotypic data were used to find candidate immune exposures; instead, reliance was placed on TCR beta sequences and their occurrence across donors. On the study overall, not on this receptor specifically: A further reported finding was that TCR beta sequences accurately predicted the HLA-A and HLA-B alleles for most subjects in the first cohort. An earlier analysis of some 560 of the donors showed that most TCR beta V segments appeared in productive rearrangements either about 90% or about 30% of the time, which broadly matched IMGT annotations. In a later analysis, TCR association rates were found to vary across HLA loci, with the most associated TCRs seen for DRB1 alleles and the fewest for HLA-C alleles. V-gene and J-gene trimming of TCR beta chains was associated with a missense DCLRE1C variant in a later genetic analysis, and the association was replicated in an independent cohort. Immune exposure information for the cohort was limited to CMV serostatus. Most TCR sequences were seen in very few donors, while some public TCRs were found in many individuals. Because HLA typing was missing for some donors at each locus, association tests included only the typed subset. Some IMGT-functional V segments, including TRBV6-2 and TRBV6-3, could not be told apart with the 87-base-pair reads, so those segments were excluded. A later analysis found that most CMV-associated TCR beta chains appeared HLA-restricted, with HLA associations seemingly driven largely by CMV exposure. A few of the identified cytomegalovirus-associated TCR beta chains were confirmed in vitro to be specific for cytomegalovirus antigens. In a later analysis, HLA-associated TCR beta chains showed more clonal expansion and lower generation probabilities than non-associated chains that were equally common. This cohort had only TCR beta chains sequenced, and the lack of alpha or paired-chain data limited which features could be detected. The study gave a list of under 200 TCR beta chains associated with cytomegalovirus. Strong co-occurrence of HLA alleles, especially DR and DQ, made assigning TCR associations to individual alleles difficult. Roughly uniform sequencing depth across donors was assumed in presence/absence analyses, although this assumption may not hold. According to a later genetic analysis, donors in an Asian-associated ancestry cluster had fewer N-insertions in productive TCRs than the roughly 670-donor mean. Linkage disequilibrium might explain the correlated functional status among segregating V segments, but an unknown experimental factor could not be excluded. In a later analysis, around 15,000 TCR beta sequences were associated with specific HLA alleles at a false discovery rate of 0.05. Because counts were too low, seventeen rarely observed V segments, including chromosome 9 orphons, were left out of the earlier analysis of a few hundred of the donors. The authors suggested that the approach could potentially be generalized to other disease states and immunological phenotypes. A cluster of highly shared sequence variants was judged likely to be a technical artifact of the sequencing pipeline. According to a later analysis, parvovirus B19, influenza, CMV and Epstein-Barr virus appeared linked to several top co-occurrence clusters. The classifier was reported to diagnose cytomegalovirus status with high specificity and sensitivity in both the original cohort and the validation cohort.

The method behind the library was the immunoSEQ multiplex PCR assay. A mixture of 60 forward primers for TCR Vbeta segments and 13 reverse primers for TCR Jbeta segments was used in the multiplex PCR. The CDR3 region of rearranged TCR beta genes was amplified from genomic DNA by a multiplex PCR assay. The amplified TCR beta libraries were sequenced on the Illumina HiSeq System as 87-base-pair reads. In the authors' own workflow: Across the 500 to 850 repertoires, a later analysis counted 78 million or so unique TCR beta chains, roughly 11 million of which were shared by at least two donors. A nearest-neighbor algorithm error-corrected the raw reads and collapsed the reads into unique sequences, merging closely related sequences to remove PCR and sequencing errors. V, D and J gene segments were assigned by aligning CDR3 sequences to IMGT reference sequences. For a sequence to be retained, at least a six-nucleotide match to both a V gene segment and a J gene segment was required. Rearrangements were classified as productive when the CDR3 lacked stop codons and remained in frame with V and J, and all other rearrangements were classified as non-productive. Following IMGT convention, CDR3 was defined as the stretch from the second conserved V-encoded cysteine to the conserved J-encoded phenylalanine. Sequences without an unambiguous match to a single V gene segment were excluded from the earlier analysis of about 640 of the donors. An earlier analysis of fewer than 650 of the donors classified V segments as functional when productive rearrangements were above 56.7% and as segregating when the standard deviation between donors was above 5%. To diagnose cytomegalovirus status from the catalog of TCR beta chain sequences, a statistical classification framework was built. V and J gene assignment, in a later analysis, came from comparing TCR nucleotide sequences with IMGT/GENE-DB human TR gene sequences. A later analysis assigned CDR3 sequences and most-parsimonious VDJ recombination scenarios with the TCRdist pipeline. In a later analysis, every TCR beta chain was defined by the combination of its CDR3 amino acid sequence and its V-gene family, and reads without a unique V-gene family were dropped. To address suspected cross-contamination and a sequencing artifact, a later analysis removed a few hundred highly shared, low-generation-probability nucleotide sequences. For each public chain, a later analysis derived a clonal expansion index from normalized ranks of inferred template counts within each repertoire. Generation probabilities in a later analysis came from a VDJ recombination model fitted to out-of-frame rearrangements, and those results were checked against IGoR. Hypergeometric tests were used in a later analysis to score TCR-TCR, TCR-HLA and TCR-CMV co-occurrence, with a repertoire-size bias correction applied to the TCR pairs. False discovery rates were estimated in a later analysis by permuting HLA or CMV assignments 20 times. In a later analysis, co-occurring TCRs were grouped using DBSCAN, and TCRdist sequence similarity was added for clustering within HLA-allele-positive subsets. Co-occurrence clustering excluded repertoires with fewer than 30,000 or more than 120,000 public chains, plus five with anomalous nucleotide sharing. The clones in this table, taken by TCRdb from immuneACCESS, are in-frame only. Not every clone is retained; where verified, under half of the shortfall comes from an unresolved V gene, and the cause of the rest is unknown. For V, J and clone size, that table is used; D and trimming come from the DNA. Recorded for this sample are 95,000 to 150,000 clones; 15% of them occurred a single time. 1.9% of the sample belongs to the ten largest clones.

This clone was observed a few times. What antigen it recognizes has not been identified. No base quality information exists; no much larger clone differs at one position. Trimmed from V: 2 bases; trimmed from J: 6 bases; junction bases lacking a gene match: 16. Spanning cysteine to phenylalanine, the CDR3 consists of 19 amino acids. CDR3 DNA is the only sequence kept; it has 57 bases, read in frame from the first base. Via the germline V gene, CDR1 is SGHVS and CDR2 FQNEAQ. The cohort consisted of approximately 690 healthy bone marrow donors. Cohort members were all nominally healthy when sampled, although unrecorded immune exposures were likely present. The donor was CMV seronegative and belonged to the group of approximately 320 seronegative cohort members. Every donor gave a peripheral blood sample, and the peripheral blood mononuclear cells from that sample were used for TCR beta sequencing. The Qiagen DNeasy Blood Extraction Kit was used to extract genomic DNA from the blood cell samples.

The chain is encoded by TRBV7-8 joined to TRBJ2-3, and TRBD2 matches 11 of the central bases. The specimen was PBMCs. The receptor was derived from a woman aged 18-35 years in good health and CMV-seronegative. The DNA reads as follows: TGTGCCAGCAGCTTAAGGCGCACGGCTAGCGGGAGGTCGGGGGATACGCAGTATTTT. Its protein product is CASSLRRTASGRSGDTQYF.